What follows is one T cell receptor beta chain and its context. Next came a second PCR, run for about 7 to 12 cycles, which used a sample-barcoded 5' primer along with a J-beta primer mix. TCRdb recomputed calls from the 5' RACE reads with MiXCR, one row per CDR3 protein. Among 750,000 to 850,000 distinct CDR3 sequences listed, around 25% were seen once. This sample was included in a study of blood T cells in healthy people across ages. Germline V lookup: CDR1 MNHEY, CDR2 SVGAGI. V lost 5 bases, J lost 5 bases, and 11 bases stayed unmatched. The CDR3 covers 15 residues. The same sample was also studied in work on T cells of mothers and their children.

The gene calls are TRBV6-5 and TRBJ1-1; TRBD1 matches at 7 bases. This sequence was found in a boy aged 5-17 years in good health. The sample taken for sequencing was blood. CDR3 nucleotide sequence: TGTGCCAGCAGTCACCCGGCAGGGGGATGGACTGAAGCTTTCTTT. Its translation: CASSHPAGGWTEAFF.